These 3 T cell receptor beta chains originate from one sample sequenced in a study of blood T cell repertoires in COVID-19 (dated by TCRdb to 2019 to 2021). The method was the immunoSEQ multiplex PCR assay. Held by TCRdb, this immuneACCESS table contains in-frame sequences only and omits some clones. Under half of the omission traces to an unresolved V gene where checked; the cause of the rest is unknown. A total of 200,000 to 300,000 clones appear in this sample, 86% of them only once. 2.5% to 3.5% of the sample rests with the top ten. Sequencing was carried out using PBMCs or T cells enriched from blood (not recorded which). These receptors originate from a woman in her forties with acute COVID-19.

The genes are TRBV19 and TRBJ2-2, with no clear D. The CDR3 consists of 13 residues. The V and J ends lost 2 bases and 4 bases respectively, with 5 bases between them. The V gene's germline CDR1 is LNHDA and CDR2 SQIVND (reference sequence). CDR3: CASSILGTGELFF. The DNA of the CDR3 is TGTGCCAGTAGTATACTAGGCACCGGGGAGCTGTTTTTT.

Notes on this clone: Other DNA variants within this sample encode the same CDR3. The chain has TRBV9 and TRBJ1-2; D is undetermined. Trimming removed 0 bases at V and 2 bases at J, with 8 bases between. Germline CDR1 and CDR2: SGDLS and YYNGEE. This CDR3 comprises 14 residues. Here the CDR3 reads CASSVEEGNYGYTF. CDR3 nucleotides: TGTGCCAGCAGCGTAGAGGAGGGAAACTATGGCTACACCTTC.

The chain employs TRBV15 and TRBJ2-6; possibly TRBD2 for D (6 bases). Germline values: CDR1 LNHNV, CDR2 YYDKDF (reference sequence). V was shortened by 6 bases and J by 2 bases, with 11 bases between the two germline ends. CDR3 size: 15 residues. CDR3 coding DNA: TGTGCCACCAGAGGAGCGGGTACTGGGGCCAACGTCCTGACTTTC. Translation: CATRGAGTGANVLTF.